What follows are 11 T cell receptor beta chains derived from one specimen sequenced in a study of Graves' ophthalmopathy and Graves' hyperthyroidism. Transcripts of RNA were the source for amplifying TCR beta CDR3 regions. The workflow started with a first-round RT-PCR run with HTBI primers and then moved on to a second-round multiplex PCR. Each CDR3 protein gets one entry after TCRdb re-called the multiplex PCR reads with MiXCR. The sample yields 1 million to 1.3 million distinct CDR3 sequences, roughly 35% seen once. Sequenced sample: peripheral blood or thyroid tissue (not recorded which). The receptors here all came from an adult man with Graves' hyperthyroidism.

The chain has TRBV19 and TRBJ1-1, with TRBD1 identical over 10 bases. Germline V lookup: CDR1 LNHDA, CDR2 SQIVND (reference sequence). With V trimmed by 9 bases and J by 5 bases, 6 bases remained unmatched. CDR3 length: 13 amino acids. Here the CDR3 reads CASGGTGETEAFF. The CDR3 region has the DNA TGTGCCAGCGGCGGGACAGGGGAAACTGAAGCTTTCTTT.

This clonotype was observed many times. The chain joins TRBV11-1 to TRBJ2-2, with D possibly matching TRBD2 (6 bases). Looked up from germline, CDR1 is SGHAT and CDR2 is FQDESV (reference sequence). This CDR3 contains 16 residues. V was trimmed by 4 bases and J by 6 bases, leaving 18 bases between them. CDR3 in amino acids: CASSSGLLLWAGELFF. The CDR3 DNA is TGTGCCAGCAGCTCCGGACTACTCCTTTGGGCCGGGGAGCTGTTTTTT.

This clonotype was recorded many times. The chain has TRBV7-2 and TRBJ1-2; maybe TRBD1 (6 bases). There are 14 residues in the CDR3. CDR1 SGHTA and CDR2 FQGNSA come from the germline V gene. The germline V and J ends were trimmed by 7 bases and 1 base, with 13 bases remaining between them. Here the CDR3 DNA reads TGTGCCAGCACGCGGGGGCCATTTAACTATGGCTACACCTTC. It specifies CASTRGPFNYGYTF.

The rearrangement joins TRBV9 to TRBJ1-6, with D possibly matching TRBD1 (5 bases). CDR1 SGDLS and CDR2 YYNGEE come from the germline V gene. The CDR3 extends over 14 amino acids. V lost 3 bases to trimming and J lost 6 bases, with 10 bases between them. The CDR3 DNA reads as TGTGCCAGCAGCGCGGGGGATTCTAATTCACCCCTCCACTTT. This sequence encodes CASSAGDSNSPLHF.

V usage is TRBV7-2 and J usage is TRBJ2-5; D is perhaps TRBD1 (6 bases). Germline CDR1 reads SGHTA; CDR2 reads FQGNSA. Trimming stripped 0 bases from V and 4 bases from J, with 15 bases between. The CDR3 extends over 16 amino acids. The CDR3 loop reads CASSLAPAVGGETQYF. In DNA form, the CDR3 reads TGTGCCAGCAGCTTAGCCCCCGCGGTAGGGGGAGAGACCCAGTACTTC.

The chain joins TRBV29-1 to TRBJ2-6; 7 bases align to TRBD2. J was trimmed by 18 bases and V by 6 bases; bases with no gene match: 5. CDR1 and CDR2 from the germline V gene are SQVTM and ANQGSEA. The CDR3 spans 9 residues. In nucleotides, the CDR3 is TGCAGCGTCGGACTAGGACAGACTTTC. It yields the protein CSVGLGQTF.

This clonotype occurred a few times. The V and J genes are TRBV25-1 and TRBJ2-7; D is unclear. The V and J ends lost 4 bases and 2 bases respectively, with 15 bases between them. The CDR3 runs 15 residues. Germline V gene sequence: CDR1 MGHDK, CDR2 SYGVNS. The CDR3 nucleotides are TGTGCCAGCAGTGTTGCCGGGTTAGTCCCCTACGAGCAGTACTTC. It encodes CASSVAGLVPYEQYF.

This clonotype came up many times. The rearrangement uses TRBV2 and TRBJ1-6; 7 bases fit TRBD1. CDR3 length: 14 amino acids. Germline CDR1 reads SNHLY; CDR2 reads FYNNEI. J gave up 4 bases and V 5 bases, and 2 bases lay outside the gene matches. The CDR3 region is CASSTTGYNSPLHF. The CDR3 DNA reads TGTGCCAGCAGTACGACAGGGTATAATTCACCCCTCCACTTT.

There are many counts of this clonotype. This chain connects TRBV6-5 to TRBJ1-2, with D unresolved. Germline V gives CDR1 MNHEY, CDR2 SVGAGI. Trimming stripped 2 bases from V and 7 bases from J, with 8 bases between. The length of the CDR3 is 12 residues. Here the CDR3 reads CASSYVGSGYTF. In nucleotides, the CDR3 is TGTGCCAGCAGTTACGTCGGTAGTGGCTACACCTTC.

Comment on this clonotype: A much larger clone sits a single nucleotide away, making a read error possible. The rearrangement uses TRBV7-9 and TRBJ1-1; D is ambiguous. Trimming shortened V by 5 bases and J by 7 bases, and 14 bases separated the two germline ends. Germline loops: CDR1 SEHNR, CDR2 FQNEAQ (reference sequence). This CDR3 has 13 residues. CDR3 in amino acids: CASSGGSSVEAFF. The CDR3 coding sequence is TGTGCCAGCAGCGGAGGCAGTTCCGTTGAAGCTTTCTTT.

The CDR3 DNA reads TGTGCCAGCAAGTTAAAGGGAGCGTTTTTGGCCGGGGAGCTGTTTTTT. This gives the protein CASKLKGAFLAGELFF. The chain is built from TRBV10-3 and TRBJ2-2; maybe TRBD2 (5 bases). The CDR3 is made up of 16 amino acids. In germline, CDR1 is ENHRY, CDR2 SYGVKD. Trimming removed 10 bases from V and 6 bases from J, with 24 bases in between.